Following are 15 T cell receptor beta chains from one sample sequenced in a study of human thymus T cells. Data came from immunoSEQ multiplex PCR; TCRdb stores just in-frame clones and leaves some out. This table holds roughly 120,000 clones, about 95% found once. Resections from corrective heart surgery provided thymus tissue. Sequencing was done on a sample of thymus tissue. The receptors come from a boy younger than two with a congenital heart defect but otherwise immunologically healthy.

This clone was seen once. This chain connects TRBV28 to TRBJ1-2, with unresolved D. This CDR3 comprises 15 residues. The V gene's germline CDR1 is MDHEN and CDR2 SYDVKM. Trimming shortened V by 6 bases and J by 4 bases, and 18 bases separated the two germline ends. CDR3 sequence reads: CASSHTPGRTYGYTF. The CDR3 region has the DNA TGTGCCAGCAGCCACACTCCCGGACGGACCTATGGCTACACCTTC.

The gene calls are TRBV4-2 and TRBJ2-3; 7 bases align to TRBD1. V trimming: 0 bases; J trimming: 2 bases; junction bases outside the gene matches: 17. CDR3 size: 20 residues. Germline V gene lookup returns CDR1 LGHNA and CDR2 YNFKEQ. CDR3 sequence: CASSQDSWHWRQGPTDTQYF. As DNA, the CDR3 is TGTGCCAGCAGCCAAGATAGTTGGCATTGGAGACAGGGCCCCACAGATACGCAGTATTTT.

V gene TRBV4-1 combines with J gene TRBJ2-7, with 9 bases fitting TRBD2. From germline, CDR1 is MGHRA and CDR2 YSYEKL. J was trimmed by 2 bases and V by 1 base; bases with no gene match: 6. The CDR3 covers 16 residues. The CDR3 reads CASSQGTQRGAYEQYF. The CDR3 DNA reads TGCGCCAGCAGCCAAGGTACCCAGCGGGGGGCCTACGAGCAGTACTTC.

This chain links TRBV28 with TRBJ1-6; no reliable D call. The V end lost 1 base, the J end lost 7 bases, and 11 bases lay between the germline ends. Germline CDR1 and CDR2: MDHEN and SYDVKM. This CDR3 comprises 15 residues. CDR3 sequence: CASSLSWPMNSPLHF. CDR3 sequence (DNA): TGTGCCAGCAGTTTATCATGGCCGATGAATTCACCCCTCCACTTT.

The chain couples TRBV5-1 to TRBJ1-5; 7 bases line up with TRBD1. This CDR3 spans 15 amino acids. Germline values: CDR1 SGHRS, CDR2 YFSETQ. Unmatched junction bases numbered 5, after V lost 2 bases and J lost 3 bases. CDR3 residues: CASSFDGQANQPQHF. The CDR3 nucleotides read TGCGCCAGCAGCTTCGACGGACAGGCCAATCAGCCCCAGCATTTT.

The chain recombines TRBV6-1 with TRBJ2-7; D is undetermined. Between the trimmed V and J ends, which lost 2 bases and 6 bases, there was a span of 11 bases. The CDR3 totals 13 residues. Germline loops: CDR1 MNHNS, CDR2 SASEGT. The CDR3 reads CASSERIESEQYF. The CDR3 DNA reads TGTGCCAGCAGTGAACGGATAGAGAGCGAGCAGTACTTC.

The CDR3 region has the DNA TGCGCCAGCAGCCAAGATTACAACTCGGGGGGGGCCCCCGGGGAGCTGTTTTTT. This gives the protein CASSQDYNSGGAPGELFF. This rearrangement joins TRBV4-3 to TRBJ2-2; 8 nucleotides line up with TRBD2. Trimming cost V 0 bases and J 6 bases; bases outside gene matches: 12. The CDR3 totals 18 residues. Looked up from germline, CDR1 is LGHNA and CDR2 is YSLEER.

V usage is TRBV18 and J usage is TRBJ1-1, with 7 nucleotides matching TRBD1. V lost 4 bases and J lost 1; bases outside the gene matches: 3. The germline gives CDR1 KGHSH, CDR2 LQKENI. CDR3 length: 14 residues. The DNA of the CDR3 is TGTGCCAGCTCACGAGGACAGGAGAACACTGAAGCTTTCTTT. Amino acid sequence: CASSRGQENTEAFF.

V is TRBV6-6 and J is TRBJ2-7; D is unclear. CDR1 is MNHNY and CDR2 is SVGAGI in the germline V gene (reference sequence). The CDR3 has 13 amino acids. The ends were cut back, 6 bases at V and 2 bases at J, with 11 bases in the middle. CDR3 in DNA: TGTGCCAGCAGGTTGGACGGAACCTACGAGCAGTACTTC. Protein product: CASRLDGTYEQYF.

This sequence joins TRBV19 and TRBJ1-6; D not resolved. This CDR3 is 15 amino acids long. V dropped 5 bases and J dropped 10 bases, with 18 bases sitting between them. Germline V CDR1 and CDR2: LNHDA, SQIVND (reference sequence). CDR3 sequence: CASSAEQVTGSPLHF. Here the CDR3 DNA reads TGTGCCAGTAGTGCAGAGCAGGTAACGGGATCACCCCTCCACTTT. Drawing the rest from reference TRBV19 and TRBJ1-6, the complete variable domain is DGGITQSPKYLFRKEGQNVTLSCEQNLNHDAMYWYRQDPGQGLRLIYYSQIVNDFQKGDIAEGYSVSREKKESFPLTVTSAQKNPTAFYLCASSAEQVTGSPLHFGNGTRLTVT.

The J gene is TRBJ1-5, the V gene TRBV10-2; D is unresolved. The CDR3 extends over 15 amino acids. The germline V gene encodes CDR1 WSHSY and CDR2 SAAADI. Trimming left V 5 bases short and J 0 bases short, with 11 bases between. The DNA for the CDR3 is TGCGCCAGCAGTCCCGAAATATATAGCAATCAGCCCCAGCATTTT. Its translation is CASSPEIYSNQPQHF.

This clone was seen once. V usage is TRBV7-2 and J usage is TRBJ2-7; 7 nucleotides align to TRBD2. CDR3 length: 17 amino acids. Per germline, CDR1 SGHTA and CDR2 FQGNSA. V shed 1 base, J shed 0 bases, and the junction held 9 bases outside the gene matches. The CDR3 coding sequence is TGTGCCAGCAGCTTAGGCTTTGACGGGGGGAGCTCCTACGAGCAGTACTTC. The encoded protein is CASSLGFDGGSSYEQYF.

This sequence joins TRBV11-2 and TRBJ1-3, with a tentative D call TRBD1 (6 bases). The germline V gene has CDR1 SGHAT and CDR2 FQNNGV. V was cut by 2 bases and J by 4 bases, with 9 bases left in between. CDR3 size: 14 residues. The CDR3 here is CASSLYGGGNTIYF. CDR3 in DNA: TGTGCCAGCAGCTTATACGGGGGCGGAAACACCATATATTTT.

The rearrangement uses TRBV27 and TRBJ2-5, with D maybe TRBD2 (6 bases). Germline lookup yields CDR1 MNHEY and CDR2 SMNVEV (reference sequence). This CDR3 has 13 amino acids. The V end lost 3 bases, the J end lost 4 bases, and 9 bases lay between the germline ends. This CDR3 reads CASSLLGGETQYF. In DNA form, the CDR3 reads TGTGCCAGCAGTTTGCTGGGGGGAGAGACCCAGTACTTC.

The J gene is TRBJ2-1, the V gene TRBV7-6, with TRBD2 matching over 9 bases. CDR3 length: 12 amino acids. The germline V gene encodes CDR1 SGHVS and CDR2 FNYEAQ. V was pared by 3 bases and J by 10 bases, with 1 base of the junction left unmatched. The CDR3 sequence: CASSFTSGEQFF. The CDR3 coding sequence is TGTGCCAGCAGCTTCACTAGCGGGGAGCAGTTCTTC.